These 3 T cell receptor beta chains were sequenced from one sample in a study of radiotherapy plus CTLA-4 blockade in lung cancer. Produced via immunoSEQ multiplex PCR; TCRdb's table is partial and in-frame only. The sample consists of 35,000 to 45,000 clones, roughly 80% of them appearing once. Sequenced here: peripheral blood, sampled from a patient treated with radiotherapy plus ipilimumab. The receptors come from a human donor with non-small cell lung cancer whose response to radiotherapy plus ipilimumab could not be evaluated.

J is TRBJ2-7 and V is TRBV6-5; the D gene is possibly TRBD2 (5 bases). The CDR3 is 14 amino acids. Germline loops: CDR1 MNHEY, CDR2 SVGAGI. The V end lost 6 bases, the J end lost 2 bases, and 14 bases lay between the germline ends. In DNA form, the CDR3 reads TGTGCCAGCAGGACCCTCCCGGGGACCTACGAGCAGTACTTC. Protein: CASRTLPGTYEQYF.

The chain links TRBV18 to TRBJ1-5; D remains ambiguous. The CDR3 is 13 residues long. The germline gives CDR1 KGHSH, CDR2 LQKENI. The germline V and J ends were trimmed by 3 bases and 4 bases, with 7 bases remaining between them. The CDR3 loop is CASSPSQNQPQHF. CDR3 nucleotide sequence: TGTGCCAGCTCACCTTCCCAGAATCAGCCCCAGCATTTT.

The chain employs TRBV11-1 and TRBJ2-7; 11 positions agree with TRBD2. The germline V gene encodes CDR1 SGHAT and CDR2 FQDESV (reference sequence). The CDR3 loop spans 15 amino acids. V lost 5 bases and J lost 4; bases outside the gene matches: 7. CDR3 amino acids: CASSKTSGRGYEQYF. CDR3 coding DNA: TGTGCCAGCAGCAAAACTAGCGGGAGAGGATACGAGCAGTACTTC.